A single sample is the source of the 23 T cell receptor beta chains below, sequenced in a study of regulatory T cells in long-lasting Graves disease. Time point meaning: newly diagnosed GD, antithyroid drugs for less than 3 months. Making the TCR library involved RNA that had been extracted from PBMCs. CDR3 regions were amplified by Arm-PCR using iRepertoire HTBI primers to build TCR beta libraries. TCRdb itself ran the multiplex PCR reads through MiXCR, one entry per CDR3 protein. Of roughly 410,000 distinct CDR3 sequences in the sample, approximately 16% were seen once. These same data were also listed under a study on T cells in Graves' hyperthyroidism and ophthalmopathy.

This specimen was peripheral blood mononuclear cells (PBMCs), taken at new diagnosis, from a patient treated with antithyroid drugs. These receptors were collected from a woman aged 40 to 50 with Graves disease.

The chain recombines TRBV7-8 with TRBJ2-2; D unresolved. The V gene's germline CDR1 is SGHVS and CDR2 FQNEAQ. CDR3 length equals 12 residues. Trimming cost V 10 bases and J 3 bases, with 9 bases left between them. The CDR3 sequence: CANARDTGELFF. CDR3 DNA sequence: TGTGCCAACGCCCGGGACACCGGGGAGCTGTTTTTT.

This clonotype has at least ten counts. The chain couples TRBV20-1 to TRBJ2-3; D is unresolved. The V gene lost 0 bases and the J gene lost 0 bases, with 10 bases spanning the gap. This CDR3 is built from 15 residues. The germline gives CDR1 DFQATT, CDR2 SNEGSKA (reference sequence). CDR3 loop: CSARDRVTSTDTQYF. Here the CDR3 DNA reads TGCAGTGCTAGAGATCGAGTAACTAGCACAGATACGCAGTATTTT.

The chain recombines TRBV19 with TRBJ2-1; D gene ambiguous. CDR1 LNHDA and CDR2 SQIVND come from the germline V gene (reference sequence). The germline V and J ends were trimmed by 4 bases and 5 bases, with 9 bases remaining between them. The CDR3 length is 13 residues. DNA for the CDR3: TGTGCCAGTAGTAGGCCAGGCCACAATGAGCAGTTCTTC. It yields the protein CASSRPGHNEQFF.

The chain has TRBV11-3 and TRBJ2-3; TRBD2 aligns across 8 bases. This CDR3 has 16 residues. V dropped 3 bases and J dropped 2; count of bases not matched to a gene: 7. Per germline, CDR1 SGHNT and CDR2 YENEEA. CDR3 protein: CASSFLSGRATDTQYF. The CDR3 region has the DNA TGTGCCAGCAGCTTTTTGAGCGGGAGAGCCACAGATACGCAGTATTTT.

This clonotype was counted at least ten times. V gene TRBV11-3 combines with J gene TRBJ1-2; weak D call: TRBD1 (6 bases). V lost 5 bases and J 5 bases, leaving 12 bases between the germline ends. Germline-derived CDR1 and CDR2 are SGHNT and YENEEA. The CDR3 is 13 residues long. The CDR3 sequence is CASSTLTGYGYTF. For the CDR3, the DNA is TGTGCCAGCAGCACACTTACAGGGTATGGCTACACCTTC.

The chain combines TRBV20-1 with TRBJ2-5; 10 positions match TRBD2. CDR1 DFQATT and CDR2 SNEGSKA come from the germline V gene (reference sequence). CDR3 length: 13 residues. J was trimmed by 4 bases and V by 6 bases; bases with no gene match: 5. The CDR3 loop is CSAWSSGRETQYF. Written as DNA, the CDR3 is TGCAGTGCCTGGTCTAGCGGGAGAGAGACCCAGTACTTC.

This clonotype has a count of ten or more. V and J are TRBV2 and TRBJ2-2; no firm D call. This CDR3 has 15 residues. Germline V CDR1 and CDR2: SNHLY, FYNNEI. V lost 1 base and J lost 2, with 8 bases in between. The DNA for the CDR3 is TGTGCCAGCAGTGAAGGCCAGCTCAACACCGGGGAGCTGTTTTTT. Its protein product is CASSEGQLNTGELFF.

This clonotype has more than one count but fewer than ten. The CDR3 nucleotides are TGCGCCAGCAGAAGAGGACTAGCCCCTGAGCAGTTCTTC. It yields the protein CASRRGLAPEQFF. This chain links TRBV5-1 with TRBJ2-1; 8 bases are shared with TRBD2. This CDR3 has 13 amino acids. CDR1 is SGHRS and CDR2 is YFSETQ in the germline V gene. J gave up 9 bases and V 5 bases, and 7 bases lay outside the gene matches.

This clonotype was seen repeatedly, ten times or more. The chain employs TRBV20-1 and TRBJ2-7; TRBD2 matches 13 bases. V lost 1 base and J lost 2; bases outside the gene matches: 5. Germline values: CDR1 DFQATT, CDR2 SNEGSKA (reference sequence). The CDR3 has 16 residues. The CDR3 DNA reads TGCAGTGCTAGAGGGACTAGCGGGAGATACGCCTACGAGCAGTACTTC. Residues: CSARGTSGRYAYEQYF.

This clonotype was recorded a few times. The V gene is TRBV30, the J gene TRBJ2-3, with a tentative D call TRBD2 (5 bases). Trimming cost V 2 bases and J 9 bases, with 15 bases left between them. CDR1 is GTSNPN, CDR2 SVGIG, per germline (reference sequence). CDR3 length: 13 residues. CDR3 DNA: TGTGCCTGGAGTTCGGGGTCGGCCCGAACGCAGTATTTT. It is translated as CAWSSGSARTQYF.

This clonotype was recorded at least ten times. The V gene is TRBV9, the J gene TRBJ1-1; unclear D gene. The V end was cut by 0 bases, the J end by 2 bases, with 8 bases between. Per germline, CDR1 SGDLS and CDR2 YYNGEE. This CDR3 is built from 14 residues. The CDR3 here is CASSVGRGNTEAFF. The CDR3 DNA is TGTGCCAGCAGCGTAGGGCGGGGAAACACTGAAGCTTTCTTT.

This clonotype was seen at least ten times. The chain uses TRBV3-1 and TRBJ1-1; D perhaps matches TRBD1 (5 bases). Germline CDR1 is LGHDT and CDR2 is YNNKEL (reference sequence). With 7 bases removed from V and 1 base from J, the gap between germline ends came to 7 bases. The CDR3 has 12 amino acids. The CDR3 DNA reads TGTGCCAGCACGGGGGGGAACACTGAAGCTTTCTTT. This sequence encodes CASTGGNTEAFF.

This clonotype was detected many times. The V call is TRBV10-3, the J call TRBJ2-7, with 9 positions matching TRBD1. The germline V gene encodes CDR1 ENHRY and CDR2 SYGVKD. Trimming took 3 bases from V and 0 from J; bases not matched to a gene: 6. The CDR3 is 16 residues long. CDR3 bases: TGTGCCATCAGTGACTCCGGGACAGGGAGCTCCTACGAGCAGTACTTC. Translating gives CAISDSGTGSSYEQYF.

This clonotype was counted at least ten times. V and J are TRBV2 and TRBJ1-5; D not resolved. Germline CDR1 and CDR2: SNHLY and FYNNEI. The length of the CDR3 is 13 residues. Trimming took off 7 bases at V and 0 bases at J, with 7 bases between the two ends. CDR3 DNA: TGTGCCAGCAAGGATGATAGCAATCAGCCCCAGCATTTT. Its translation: CASKDDSNQPQHF.

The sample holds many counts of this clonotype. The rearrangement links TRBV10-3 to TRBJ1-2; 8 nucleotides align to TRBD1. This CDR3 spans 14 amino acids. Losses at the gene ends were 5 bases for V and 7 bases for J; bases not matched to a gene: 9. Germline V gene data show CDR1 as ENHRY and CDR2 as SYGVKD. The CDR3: CAISSRTGQRGYTF. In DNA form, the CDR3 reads TGTGCCATCAGTTCCCGGACAGGGCAGCGTGGCTACACCTTC.

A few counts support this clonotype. The CDR3, as DNA: TGTGCCAGCAGCCAAACCCCAGGAAACGAGCAGTACTTC. Protein sequence: CASSQTPGNEQYF. The chain couples TRBV11-3 to TRBJ2-7; D ambiguous. V shed 5 bases and J shed 5 bases, with 13 bases lying between them. CDR3 length: 13 residues. Germline CDR1 is SGHNT and CDR2 is YENEEA.

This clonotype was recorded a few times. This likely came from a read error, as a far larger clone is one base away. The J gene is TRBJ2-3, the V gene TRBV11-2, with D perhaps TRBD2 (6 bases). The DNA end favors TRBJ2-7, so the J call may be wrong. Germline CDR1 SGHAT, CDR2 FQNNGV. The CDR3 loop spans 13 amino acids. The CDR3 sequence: CAGSFVGGYEQYF. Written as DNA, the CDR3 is TGTGCCGGCAGCTTCGTCGGGGGATACGAGCAGTACTTC.

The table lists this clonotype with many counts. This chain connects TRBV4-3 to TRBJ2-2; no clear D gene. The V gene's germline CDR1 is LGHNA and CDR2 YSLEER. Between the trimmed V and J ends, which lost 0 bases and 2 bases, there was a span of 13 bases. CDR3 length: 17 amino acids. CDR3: CASSQDLAGGNTGELFF. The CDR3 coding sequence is TGCGCCAGCAGCCAAGATCTGGCAGGCGGTAACACCGGGGAGCTGTTTTTT.

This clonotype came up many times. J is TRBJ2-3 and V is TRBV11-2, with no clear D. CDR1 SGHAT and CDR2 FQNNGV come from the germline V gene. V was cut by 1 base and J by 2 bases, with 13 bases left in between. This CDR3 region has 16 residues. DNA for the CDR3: TGTGCCAGCAGCTTAGGGTATTCGGGTTTCACAGATACGCAGTATTTT. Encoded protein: CASSLGYSGFTDTQYF. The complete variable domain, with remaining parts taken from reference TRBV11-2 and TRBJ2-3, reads EAGVAQSPRYKIIEKRQSVAFWCNPISGHATLYWYQQILGQGPKLLIQFQNNGVVDDSQLPKDRFSAERLKGVDSTLKIQPAKLEDSAVYLCASSLGYSGFTDTQYFGPGTRLTVL.

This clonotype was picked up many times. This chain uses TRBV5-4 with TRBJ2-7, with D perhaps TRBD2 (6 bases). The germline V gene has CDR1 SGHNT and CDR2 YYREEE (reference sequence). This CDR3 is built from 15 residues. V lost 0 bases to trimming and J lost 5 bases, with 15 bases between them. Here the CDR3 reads CASSLESLGGNEQYF. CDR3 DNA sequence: TGTGCCAGCAGCTTGGAGTCACTTGGGGGGAACGAGCAGTACTTC.

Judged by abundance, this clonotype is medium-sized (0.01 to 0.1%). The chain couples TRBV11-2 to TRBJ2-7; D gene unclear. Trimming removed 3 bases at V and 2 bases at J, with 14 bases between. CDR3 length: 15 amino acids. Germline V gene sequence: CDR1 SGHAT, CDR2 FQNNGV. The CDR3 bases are TGTGCCAGCAGCTTGCTGGAGACTGGGACCTACGAGCAGTACTTC. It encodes CASSLLETGTYEQYF.

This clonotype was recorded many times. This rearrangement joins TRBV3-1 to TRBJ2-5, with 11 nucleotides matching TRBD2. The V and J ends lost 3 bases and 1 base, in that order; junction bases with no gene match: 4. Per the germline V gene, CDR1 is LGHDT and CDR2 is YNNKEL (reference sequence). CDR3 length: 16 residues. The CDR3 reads CASSHTSGRLQETQYF. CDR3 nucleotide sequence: TGTGCCAGCAGCCATACTAGCGGGAGACTCCAAGAGACCCAGTACTTC.

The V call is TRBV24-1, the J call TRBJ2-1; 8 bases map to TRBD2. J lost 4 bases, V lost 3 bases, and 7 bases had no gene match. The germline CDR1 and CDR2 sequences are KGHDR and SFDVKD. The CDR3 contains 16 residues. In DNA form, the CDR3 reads TGTGCCACCAGTGATCCCGGGAGGGGGAGATACAATGAGCAGTTCTTC. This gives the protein CATSDPGRGRYNEQFF.